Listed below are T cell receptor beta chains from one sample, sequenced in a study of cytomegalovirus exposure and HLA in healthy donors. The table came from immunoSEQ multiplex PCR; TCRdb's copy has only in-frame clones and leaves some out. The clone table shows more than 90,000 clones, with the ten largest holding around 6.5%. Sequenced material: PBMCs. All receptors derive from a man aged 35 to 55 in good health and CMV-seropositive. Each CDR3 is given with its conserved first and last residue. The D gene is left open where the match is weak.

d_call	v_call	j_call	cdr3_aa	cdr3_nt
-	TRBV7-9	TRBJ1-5	CASSLEGASPPQHF	TGTGCCAGCAGCTTAGAAGGGGCGTCTCCCCCCCAGCATTTT
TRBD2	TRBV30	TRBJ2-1	CAWSVRRLAGGKLGNEQFF	TGTGCCTGGAGTGTACGGAGGCTAGCGGGAGGGAAGTTGGGCAATGAGCAGTTCTTC
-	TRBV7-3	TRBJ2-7	CASSRQQGYEQYF	TGTGCCAGCAGCAGACAACAGGGCTACGAGCAGTACTTC
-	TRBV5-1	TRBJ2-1	CASSFSNEQFF	TGCGCCAGCAGCTTTAGCAATGAGCAGTTCTTC
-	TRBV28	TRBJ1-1	CASSLNRNTEAFF	TGTGCCAGCAGTTTAAACAGGAACACTGAAGCTTTCTTT
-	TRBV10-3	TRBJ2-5	CAISGRWEVETQYF	TGTGCCATCAGTGGGCGCTGGGAGGTAGAGACCCAGTACTTC
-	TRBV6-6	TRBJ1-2	CASRGPGWNYGYTF	TGTGCCAGCAGGGGGCCTGGGTGGAACTATGGCTACACCTTC
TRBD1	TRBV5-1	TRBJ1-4	CASSQGQKNEKLFF	TGCGCCAGCAGCCAGGGACAGAAGAATGAAAAACTGTTTTTT
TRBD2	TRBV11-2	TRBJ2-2	CASTQTIPGLARSTGELFF	TGTGCCAGCACCCAAACGATCCCGGGACTAGCGAGATCAACCGGGGAGCTGTTTTTT
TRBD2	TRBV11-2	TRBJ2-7	CASSLIAGLITYEQYF	TGTGCCAGCAGCTTGATAGCGGGACTAATAACCTACGAGCAGTACTTC
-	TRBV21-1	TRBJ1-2	CASSRPWGPLYGYTF	TGTGCCAGCAGCCGTCCTTGGGGCCCCCTCTATGGCTACACCTTC
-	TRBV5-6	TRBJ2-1	CASSLYSGGGEQFF	TGTGCCAGCAGCTTGTATAGCGGAGGAGGTGAGCAGTTCTTC
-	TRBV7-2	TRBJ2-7	CASSLASNPLQYF	TGTGCCAGCAGCTTAGCTTCTAACCCCCTCCAGTACTTC
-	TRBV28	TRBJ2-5	CASSFTGPETQYF	TGTGCCAGCAGTTTTACAGGACCGGAGACCCAGTACTTC
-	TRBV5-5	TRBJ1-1	CASSLIEGYTEAFF	TGTGCCAGCAGCTTGATCGAGGGATACACTGAAGCTTTCTTT
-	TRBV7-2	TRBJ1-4	CASSLDRPNEKLFF	TGTGCCAGCAGCTTAGACAGACCTAATGAAAAACTGTTTTTT
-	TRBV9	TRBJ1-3	CASSVVAGGWAGNTIYF	TGTGCCAGCAGCGTAGTGGCAGGAGGTTGGGCTGGAAACACCATATATTTT
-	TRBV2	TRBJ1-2	CASSVLSVNYGYTF	TGTGCCAGCAGTGTTTTATCCGTTAACTATGGCTACACCTTC
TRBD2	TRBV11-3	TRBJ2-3	CASRTPGQGGLAGVHTQYF	TGTGCCAGCAGAACACCGGGACAGGGGGGACTAGCGGGAGTTCATACGCAGTATTTT
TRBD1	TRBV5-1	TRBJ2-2	CASSPLDRGRTTGELFF	TGCGCCAGCAGTCCTCTTGACAGGGGTCGTACCACCGGGGAGCTGTTTTTT
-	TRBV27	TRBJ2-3	CASSLGARDGTQYF	TGTGCCAGCAGTTTGGGGGCTCGTGATGGCACGCAGTATTTT
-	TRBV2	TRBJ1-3	CASREGGANTIYF	TGTGCCAGCCGCGAGGGGGGGGCAAACACCATATATTTT
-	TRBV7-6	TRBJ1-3	CASSPYRARSGNTIYF	TGTGCCAGCAGCCCCTACAGGGCTCGCTCTGGAAACACCATATATTTT
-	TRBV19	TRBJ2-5	CASSIARSDSKETQYF	TGTGCCAGTAGTATAGCACGGTCGGACAGCAAAGAGACCCAGTACTTC
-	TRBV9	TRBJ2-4	CASSADSQGNIQYF	TGTGCCAGCAGCGCAGACAGTCAGGGAAACATTCAGTACTTC
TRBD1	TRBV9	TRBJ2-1	CASSFRDRTGKGFWNEQFF	TGTGCCAGCAGCTTTAGGGACAGGACAGGGAAGGGGTTTTGGAATGAGCAGTTCTTC
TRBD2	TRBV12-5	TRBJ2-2	CASGFLLAGGRNTGELFF	TGTGCTAGTGGTTTCCTCCTAGCGGGGGGGAGGAACACCGGGGAGCTGTTTTTT
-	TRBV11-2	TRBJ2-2	CASSRGFIGELFF	TGTGCCAGCAGCCGGGGATTTATCGGGGAGCTGTTTTTT
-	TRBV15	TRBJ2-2	CATSAIWTAIHRGAVF	TGTGCCACCAGCGCAATATGGACTGCGATACACCGGGGAGCTGTTTTT
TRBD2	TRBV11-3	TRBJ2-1	CASSLGTSGYNEQFF	TGTGCCAGCAGCCTAGGGACTAGCGGTTACAATGAGCAGTTCTTC
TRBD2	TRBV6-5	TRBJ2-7	CASRRTSGDSYEQYF	TGTGCCAGCAGGCGGACTAGCGGAGACTCCTACGAGCAGTACTTC
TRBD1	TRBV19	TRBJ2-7	CASSVTGQEQYF	TGTGCCAGTTCTGTGACAGGGCAAGAGCAGTACTTC
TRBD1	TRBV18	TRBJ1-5	CASSPETGGGGQPQHF	TGTGCCAGCTCACCAGAGACAGGGGGCGGGGGTCAGCCCCAGCATTTT
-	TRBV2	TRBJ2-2	CASSERGLGTGELFF	TGTGCCAGCAGTGAAAGGGGCCTAGGTACCGGGGAGCTGTTTTTT
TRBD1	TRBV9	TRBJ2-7	CASSVEWDSSYEQYF	TGTGCCAGCAGCGTAGAGTGGGACAGCTCCTACGAGCAGTACTTC
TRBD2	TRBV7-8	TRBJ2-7	CASSPGTSVYEQYF	TGTGCCAGCAGCCCGGGGACTAGCGTCTACGAGCAGTACTTC
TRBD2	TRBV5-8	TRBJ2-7	CASSEGLAAPYEQYF	TGTGCCAGCAGCGAGGGACTAGCGGCCCCCTACGAGCAGTACTTC